Listed below are T cell receptor beta chains from one sample, sequenced in a study of CD8 T cell repertoires and HIV-1 epitope variants. No antigen is known for these receptors. Sequenced by immunoSEQ multiplex PCR; TCRdb stores in-frame clones only, minus some. The table records roughly 4,500 clones, about two thirds of them present only once. The sequenced material came from cultured CD8+ T cells derived from PBMCs. The receptor source for this set is a male donor with HIV. CDR3s include the opening cysteine and the closing phenylalanine or tryptophan. A D gene is named only where the DNA matches it firmly. The size of a clone is reported for some rows only, either as once, few or many, or as a class for expanded clones.

j_gene: TRBJ1-1
v_gene: TRBV28
abundance: few
d_gene: .
CDR3nt: TGTGCCAGCAGTTTATTGGGCTCGGGGGAAGCTTTCTTT
CDR3aa: CASSLLGSGEAFF

j_gene: TRBJ2-7
v_gene: TRBV5-6
abundance: .
d_gene: .
CDR3nt: TGTGCCAGCAGCTGGTCCGAAAATATGGTGTACGAGCAGTACTTC
CDR3aa: CASSWSENMVYEQYF

j_gene: TRBJ1-6
v_gene: TRBV12-5
abundance: .
d_gene: TRBD1
CDR3nt: TGTGCTAGTGGTTTGCCACACCCCTCAGGGGGCCATAATTCACCCCTCCACTTT
CDR3aa: CASGLPHPSGGHNSPLHF

j_gene: TRBJ1-4
v_gene: TRBV28
abundance: .
d_gene: .
CDR3nt: TGTGCCAGCAGTTTTGTAGGGAATGAAAAACTGTTTTTT
CDR3aa: CASSFVGNEKLFF

j_gene: TRBJ2-5
v_gene: TRBV2
abundance: .
d_gene: TRBD2
CDR3nt: TGTGCCAGCAGATCCCGTTTAGCGGGGGGGTCAGAGACCCAGTACTTC
CDR3aa: CASRSRLAGGSETQYF

j_gene: TRBJ2-3
v_gene: TRBV4-2
abundance: .
d_gene: TRBD1
CDR3nt: TGTGCCAGCAGCCAAGATCCCGGGACAGGGGTAGGGGATTTAACAGATACGCAGTATTTT
CDR3aa: CASSQDPGTGVGDLTDTQYF

j_gene: TRBJ1-1
v_gene: TRBV19
abundance: .
d_gene: .
CDR3nt: TGTGCCAGTAGTATAGATGGATATTCGAACACTGAAGCTTTCTTT
CDR3aa: CASSIDGYSNTEAFF

j_gene: TRBJ1-5
v_gene: TRBV28
abundance: few
d_gene: .
CDR3nt: TGTGCCAGCAGTTTACGGAGCTTCGGCAATCAGCCCCAGCATTTT
CDR3aa: CASSLRSFGNQPQHF

j_gene: TRBJ1-2
v_gene: TRBV19
abundance: .
d_gene: .
CDR3nt: TGTGCCAGTAGTATAGAAGGGCAGGAAATTAACTATGGCTACACCTTC
CDR3aa: CASSIEGQEINYGYTF

j_gene: TRBJ2-7
v_gene: TRBV10-3
abundance: .
d_gene: .
CDR3nt: TGTGCCATCAGTGAGTCGATACTGTACGAGCAGTACTTC
CDR3aa: CAISESILYEQYF

j_gene: TRBJ2-1
v_gene: TRBV6-5
abundance: .
d_gene: .
CDR3nt: TGTGCCAGCAGTTACGACTCCTACAATGAGCAGTTCTTC
CDR3aa: CASSYDSYNEQFF

j_gene: TRBJ2-2
v_gene: TRBV23-1
abundance: few
d_gene: .
CDR3nt: TGCGCCAGCAGTCAATCGACCCTCTACACCGGGGAGCTGTTTTTT
CDR3aa: CASSQSTLYTGELFF

j_gene: TRBJ2-2
v_gene: TRBV6-4
abundance: few
d_gene: .
CDR3nt: TGTGCCAGCAGTGCAGGGGACACCGGGGAGCTGTTTTTT
CDR3aa: CASSAGDTGELFF

j_gene: TRBJ2-3
v_gene: TRBV4-1
abundance: once
d_gene: .
CDR3nt: TGCGCCAGCAGCCAAGATGCCGCAGCAGATACGCAGTATTTT
CDR3aa: CASSQDAAADTQYF

j_gene: TRBJ1-2
v_gene: TRBV15
abundance: .
d_gene: .
CDR3nt: TGTGCCACCAGCAGAGCGGGGGATGGAGACTATGGCTACACCTTC
CDR3aa: CATSRAGDGDYGYTF

j_gene: TRBJ2-7
v_gene: TRBV27
abundance: .
d_gene: .
CDR3nt: TGTGCCAGCAGTTTACGGGGGATCTCCTACGAGCAGTACTTC
CDR3aa: CASSLRGISYEQYF

j_gene: TRBJ2-7
v_gene: TRBV9
abundance: .
d_gene: TRBD1
CDR3nt: TGTGCCAGCAGCCCAGAGGGGGGGACAGGGAACGAGCAGTACTTC
CDR3aa: CASSPEGGTGNEQYF

j_gene: TRBJ1-1
v_gene: TRBV9
abundance: .
d_gene: .
CDR3nt: TGTGCCAGCAGCGCGGACGGCATGAACACTGAAGCTTTCTTT
CDR3aa: CASSADGMNTEAFF

j_gene: TRBJ2-1
v_gene: TRBV18
abundance: .
d_gene: TRBD1
CDR3nt: TGTGCCAGCTCACCCAAAGACAGGGGTGGGTTCTTC
CDR3aa: CASSPKDRGGFF

j_gene: TRBJ2-1
v_gene: TRBV7-6
abundance: .
d_gene: .
CDR3nt: TGTGCCAGCAGCGACGGGGACACCTCGACCCTACCCTACAATGAGCAGTTCTTC
CDR3aa: CASSDGDTSTLPYNEQFF

j_gene: TRBJ2-7
v_gene: TRBV5-3
abundance: .
d_gene: TRBD2
CDR3nt: TGTGCCAGCAGCCAAGCGGGGGGCGAGCAGTACTTC
CDR3aa: CASSQAGGEQYF

j_gene: TRBJ2-7
v_gene: TRBV27
abundance: .
d_gene: TRBD2
CDR3nt: TGTGCCAGCAGTTTAGCTAGCGGGGGGGCCTACGAGCAGTACTTC
CDR3aa: CASSLASGGAYEQYF

j_gene: TRBJ2-2
v_gene: TRBV6-1
abundance: .
d_gene: .
CDR3nt: TGTGCCAGCAGTGAACCCACTCTCCCCGGGGAGCTGTTTTTT
CDR3aa: CASSEPTLPGELFF

j_gene: TRBJ2-3
v_gene: TRBV12-2
abundance: .
d_gene: .
CDR3nt: TGTGCAAGTCGCTTTAGTCCGGGACTAGCGCGGAACACAGATACGCAGTATTTT
CDR3aa: CASRFSPGLARNTDTQYF

j_gene: TRBJ2-1
v_gene: TRBV10-2
abundance: once
d_gene: TRBD2
CDR3nt: TGCGCCAGCAGTGTCCCTAGCGGCCTCTACAATGAGCAGTTCTTC
CDR3aa: CASSVPSGLYNEQFF

j_gene: TRBJ2-7
v_gene: TRBV10-3
abundance: .
d_gene: TRBD2
CDR3nt: TGTGCCATCAGTGAGTCGAGACTAGCACGACGCGAGCAGTACTTC
CDR3aa: CAISESRLARREQYF

j_gene: TRBJ2-1
v_gene: TRBV5-1
abundance: .
d_gene: .
CDR3nt: TGCGCCAGCAGCTTGGGTGTCTACAATGAGCAGTTCTTC
CDR3aa: CASSLGVYNEQFF

j_gene: TRBJ1-2
v_gene: TRBV10-3
abundance: .
d_gene: .
CDR3nt: TGTGCCATCATCATTCCACAGGGTAACGGCTACACCTTC
CDR3aa: CAIIIPQGNGYTF

j_gene: TRBJ1-5
v_gene: TRBV5-1
abundance: medium-sized
d_gene: TRBD1
CDR3nt: TGCGCCAGCAGCCCGACAGGGCATCAGCCCCAGCATTTT
CDR3aa: CASSPTGHQPQHF

j_gene: TRBJ1-1
v_gene: TRBV5-4
abundance: .
d_gene: .
CDR3nt: TGTGCCAGCGCGGCCCGGTCCCCGAACACTGAAGCTTTCTTT
CDR3aa: CASAARSPNTEAFF

j_gene: TRBJ2-7
v_gene: TRBV9
abundance: .
d_gene: TRBD2
CDR3nt: TGTGCCAGCAGCGTATGGGCTAGCGGGAGCGGTGAGCAGTACTTC
CDR3aa: CASSVWASGSGEQYF

j_gene: TRBJ2-5
v_gene: TRBV9
abundance: .
d_gene: TRBD2
CDR3nt: TGTGCCAGCAGCGGGATAGCGGGGGGAGAAGAGACCCAGTACTTC
CDR3aa: CASSGIAGGEETQYF

j_gene: TRBJ2-1
v_gene: TRBV13
abundance: .
d_gene: TRBD2
CDR3nt: TGTGCCAGCAGCAAGACTAGCGGGGGGGTTCGGAATGAGCAGTTCTTC
CDR3aa: CASSKTSGGVRNEQFF

j_gene: TRBJ2-7
v_gene: TRBV7-9
abundance: .
d_gene: .
CDR3nt: TGTGCCAGCAGTTCAGATGTCTCGGCCTACGAGCAGTACTTC
CDR3aa: CASSSDVSAYEQYF

j_gene: TRBJ2-7
v_gene: TRBV19
abundance: .
d_gene: .
CDR3nt: TGTGCCAGTAGTATAGCGGGGGACAGCCTCTACGAGCAGTACTTC
CDR3aa: CASSIAGDSLYEQYF

j_gene: TRBJ1-2
v_gene: TRBV28
abundance: .
d_gene: .
CDR3nt: TGTGCCAGCCGGATTTCGCAAGACAGTATCCGAATCGGCTACACCTTC
CDR3aa: CASRISQDSIRIGYTF

j_gene: TRBJ1-1
v_gene: TRBV10-3
abundance: .
d_gene: TRBD1
CDR3nt: TGTGCCATCAGTGCCGGGACAGAAAACACTGAAGCTTTCTTT
CDR3aa: CAISAGTENTEAFF

j_gene: TRBJ2-3
v_gene: TRBV28
abundance: .
d_gene: .
CDR3nt: TGTGCCAGCAGTTGGACAGCCGCAGATACGCAGTATTTT
CDR3aa: CASSWTAADTQYF

j_gene: TRBJ2-2
v_gene: TRBV6-5
abundance: .
d_gene: TRBD2
CDR3nt: TGTGCCAGCAGTGCCCAGGGAGGGACCGGGGAGCTGTTTTTT
CDR3aa: CASSAQGGTGELFF

j_gene: TRBJ1-3
v_gene: TRBV10-3
abundance: .
d_gene: .
CDR3nt: TGTGCCATCAGTGAGTCGATAGTGCTTCCTGGAAACACCATATATTTT
CDR3aa: CAISESIVLPGNTIYF

j_gene: TRBJ2-5
v_gene: TRBV4-3
abundance: .
d_gene: .
CDR3nt: TGCGCCAGCAGCTCCCTTCTCACGGAGACCCAGTACTTC
CDR3aa: CASSSLLTETQYF

j_gene: TRBJ2-1
v_gene: TRBV11-2
abundance: .
d_gene: TRBD2
CDR3nt: TGTGCCAGCACATTAGCGGGGGTCCATGAGCAGTTCTTC
CDR3aa: CASTLAGVHEQFF

j_gene: TRBJ2-2
v_gene: TRBV6-5
abundance: .
d_gene: .
CDR3nt: TGTGCCAGCAGCTCGGACAGCACCGGGGAGCTGTTTTTT
CDR3aa: CASSSDSTGELFF

j_gene: TRBJ2-3
v_gene: TRBV5-1
abundance: .
d_gene: .
CDR3nt: TGCGCCAGCAGCTTGCAGGGCCGAAGCACAGATACGCAGTATTTT
CDR3aa: CASSLQGRSTDTQYF

j_gene: TRBJ1-2
v_gene: TRBV25-1
abundance: .
d_gene: .
CDR3nt: TGTGCCAGCAGTGAACCCCCAGGGGACGGCTACACCTTC
CDR3aa: CASSEPPGDGYTF

j_gene: TRBJ1-4
v_gene: TRBV6-1
abundance: .
d_gene: .
CDR3nt: TGTGCCAGCAGTGCCCTGGTGGAAGCAACTAATGAAAAACTGTTTTTT
CDR3aa: CASSALVEATNEKLFF

j_gene: TRBJ1-2
v_gene: TRBV18
abundance: few
d_gene: .
CDR3nt: TGTGCCAGCTCACCAAATTCAGGGGAGGGCTATGGCTACACCTTC
CDR3aa: CASSPNSGEGYGYTF

j_gene: TRBJ1-2
v_gene: TRBV6-6
abundance: .
d_gene: TRBD1
CDR3nt: TGTGCCAGCAGTTACTCCTTGCCAGGGGGCGCGGATGGCTACACCTTC
CDR3aa: CASSYSLPGGADGYTF

j_gene: TRBJ2-1
v_gene: TRBV11-1
abundance: .
d_gene: .
CDR3nt: TGTGCCAGCAGCTCCTTAGGGGACGGCTACAATGAGCAGTTCTTC
CDR3aa: CASSSLGDGYNEQFF

j_gene: TRBJ1-5
v_gene: TRBV5-1
abundance: medium-sized
d_gene: .
CDR3nt: TGCGCCAGCAGCCCGGTACCTGACATCGGGAGGGCTCAGCCCCAGCATTTT
CDR3aa: CASSPVPDIGRAQPQHF

j_gene: TRBJ2-5
v_gene: TRBV2
abundance: .
d_gene: .
CDR3nt: TGTGCCAGCAGCTCCGCCGGGATAGATCAAGAGACCCAGTACTTC
CDR3aa: CASSSAGIDQETQYF

j_gene: TRBJ2-3
v_gene: TRBV13
abundance: .
d_gene: .
CDR3nt: TGTGCCGGCGGAGAGGGGTTGGGCACAGATACGCAGTATTTT
CDR3aa: CAGGEGLGTDTQYF

j_gene: TRBJ1-1
v_gene: TRBV7-9
abundance: .
d_gene: TRBD1
CDR3nt: TGTGCCAGCAGCCCCCGGACAGGGGGTGATCCTTTCTTT
CDR3aa: CASSPRTGGDPFF

j_gene: TRBJ2-1
v_gene: TRBV15
abundance: .
d_gene: TRBD2
CDR3nt: TGTGCCACCAGCAGGAGAGCGGGGTCCTACAATGAGCAGTTCTTC
CDR3aa: CATSRRAGSYNEQFF

j_gene: TRBJ2-5
v_gene: TRBV5-1
abundance: few
d_gene: .
CDR3nt: TGCGCCAGCAGCCTAACTTCGGGACGCCCCCAAGAGACCCAGTACTTC
CDR3aa: CASSLTSGRPQETQYF

j_gene: TRBJ2-1
v_gene: TRBV25-1
abundance: .
d_gene: TRBD1
CDR3nt: TGTGCCAGCACCCTCCGAGGGGGACAGGGGCGACATGAGCAGTTCTTC
CDR3aa: CASTLRGGQGRHEQFF

j_gene: TRBJ2-5
v_gene: TRBV7-8
abundance: .
d_gene: .
CDR3nt: TGTGCCAGCAGCGACGGACAACCCCAAGAGACCCAGTACTTC
CDR3aa: CASSDGQPQETQYF